Listed below are T cell receptor beta chains from one sample, sequenced in a study of beta chain features in type 1 diabetes. TCRdb's copy holds only in-frame clones and misses some; the assay was immunoSEQ multiplex PCR. The table shows fewer than 150,000 clones, with 6.9% occurring only once. The sequenced sample was central memory CD4+ T cells from blood. Receptors originate from a woman aged 25 to 45 in good health. Each CDR3 is given with its conserved first and last residue. Each record gives: clone size, V gene, J gene, D gene, CDR3 protein, CDR3 DNA. The D gene is left open where the match is weak. A clone size is listed for some rows: how often the clone was seen (once, few, many), or a class if it is expanded.

>few|TRBV7-9|TRBJ1-5|TRBD1
CASSTAGTVKPQHF
TGTGCCAGCAGCACGGCCGGGACAGTTAAGCCCCAGCATTTT
>few|TRBV19|TRBJ2-3|-
CAGYPGADTQYF
TGTGCCGGCTATCCGGGGGCAGATACGCAGTATTTT
>-|TRBV7-2|TRBJ2-5|TRBD2
CASSLGSGGETQYF
TGTGCCAGCAGCTTAGGCTCGGGGGGAGAGACCCAGTACTTC
>-|TRBV28|TRBJ1-5|-
CASTIGSASNQPQHF
TGTGCCAGCACCATTGGCAGTGCTAGCAATCAGCCCCAGCATTTT
>many|TRBV29-1|TRBJ2-7|-
CSVGSSGYEQYF
TGCAGCGTTGGTAGTTCGGGCTACGAGCAGTACTTC
>-|TRBV5-4|TRBJ2-2|-
CASSRGGGGGLTGELFF
TGTGCCAGCAGCAGGGGCGGCGGGGGCGGGCTCACCGGGGAGCTGTTTTTT
>-|TRBV6-5|TRBJ2-1|TRBD2
CASPGGGEQFF
TGTGCCAGCCCCGGGGGGGGTGAGCAGTTCTTC
>few|TRBV27|TRBJ2-1|TRBD2
CASSLLTSGRHNEQFF
TGTGCCAGCAGCCTTCTCACTAGCGGGAGGCACAATGAGCAGTTCTTC
>many|TRBV7-2|TRBJ2-2|-
CASSLSSGTGELFF
TGTGCCAGCAGCTTATCCTCCGGCACCGGGGAGCTGTTTTTT
>few|TRBV2|TRBJ1-4|-
CASSEWGPIKFF
TGTGCCAGCAGTGAATGGGGGCCGATAAAGTTTTTT
>few|TRBV27|TRBJ2-5|-
CASSYRGTETQYF
TGTGCCAGCAGTTACCGGGGGACGGAGACCCAGTACTTC
>few|TRBV11-1|TRBJ2-7|-
CASSLVFVSTYEQYF
TGTGCCAGCAGCTTAGTCTTTGTGAGTACCTACGAGCAGTACTTC
>few|TRBV7-8|TRBJ2-5|-
CASSLTFETQYF
TGTGCCAGCAGCTTAACATTCGAGACCCAGTACTTC
>few|TRBV29-1|TRBJ1-1|TRBD1
CSVAGQGAFEAFF
TGCAGCGTTGCGGGACAGGGGGCTTTTGAAGCTTTCTTT
>-|TRBV5-1|TRBJ1-1|TRBD1
CASTPPGTGMKTEAFF
TGCGCCAGCACTCCACCGGGGACAGGGATGAAAACTGAAGCTTTCTTT
>-|TRBV5-6|TRBJ1-2|-
CASSRDSFNGYTF
TGTGCCAGCAGCCGAGACAGTTTTAATGGCTACACCTTC
>-|TRBV2|TRBJ2-5|TRBD2
CASRPRTSGSGETQYF
TGTGCCAGCAGACCACGGACTAGCGGGAGCGGGGAGACCCAGTACTTC
>many|TRBV30|TRBJ2-2|-
CAWAKRVDTGELFF
TGTGCCTGGGCTAAGCGGGTCGACACCGGGGAGCTGTTTTTT
>few|TRBV30|TRBJ2-1|TRBD2
CAWSVRGSSGRENNEQFF
TGTGCCTGGAGTGTACGAGGGTCTAGCGGGAGGGAAAACAATGAGCAGTTCTTC
>many|TRBV6-1|TRBJ1-2|-
CATVTGRRGYTF
TGTGCCACCGTGACAGGCCGCCGTGGCTACACCTTC
>-|TRBV18|TRBJ2-7|-
CASSPAYSYEQYF
TGTGCCAGCTCACCCGCCTACAGCTACGAGCAGTACTTC
>-|TRBV27|TRBJ2-3|TRBD2
CASWEWAGGKDTQYF
TGTGCCAGCTGGGAGTGGGCGGGAGGGAAGGATACGCAGTATTTT
>many|TRBV7-6|TRBJ2-5|TRBD1
CASSLMGQQETQYF
TGTGCCAGCAGCTTAATGGGACAGCAAGAGACCCAGTACTTC
>-|TRBV4-1|TRBJ2-6|TRBD1
CASSQVFHGTGRGANALTF
TGCGCCAGCAGCCAAGTTTTCCACGGGACAGGGCGAGGGGCCAACGCCCTGACTTTC
>few|TRBV6-6|TRBJ2-7|TRBD2
CASSQREEAGEQYF
TGTGCCAGCAGTCAGCGGGAAGAAGCCGGAGAGCAGTACTTC
>-|TRBV7-9|TRBJ1-5|TRBD1
CASSRTGGGRQPQHF
TGTGCCAGCAGCCGGACAGGGGGCGGCCGACAGCCCCAGCATTTT
>few|TRBV4-1|TRBJ1-5|TRBD1
CASSQGQGLGQPQHF
TGCGCCAGCAGCCAGGGACAGGGATTGGGTCAGCCCCAGCATTTT
>-|TRBV11-3|TRBJ2-1|TRBD2
CASSLAGGQSEQFF
TGTGCCAGCAGCTTAGCGGGAGGTCAGAGTGAGCAGTTCTTC
>few|TRBV6-1|TRBJ2-7|TRBD2
CAISQRESYEQYF
TGTGCCATCAGCCAGCGGGAGAGTTACGAGCAGTACTTC
>few|TRBV6-6|TRBJ2-3|-
CASSYSIGGGTDTQYF
TGTGCCAGCAGTTACTCGATTGGCGGGGGCACAGATACGCAGTATTTT
>few|TRBV9|TRBJ1-1|-
CASSLRTDTEAFF
TGTGCCAGCAGCCTTAGGACAGACACTGAAGCTTTCTTT
>-|TRBV5-1|TRBJ2-7|TRBD2
CASTPSGGSRPYEQYF
TGCGCCAGCACCCCCTCGGGCGGGAGTAGACCCTACGAGCAGTACTTC
>-|TRBV7-3|TRBJ2-2|-
CASSQSSDGTGELFF
TGTGCCAGCAGCCAGTCTAGCGATGGGACCGGGGAGCTGTTTTTT
>-|TRBV28|TRBJ2-7|TRBD1
CASSLPGQNYEQYF
TGTGCCAGCAGTTTGCCGGGACAGAATTACGAGCAGTACTTC
>-|TRBV28|TRBJ2-4|-
CASSVSGVGENIQYF
TGTGCCAGCAGTGTCTCAGGGGTTGGGGAAAACATTCAGTACTTC
>many|TRBV7-9|TRBJ2-5|-
CASSFTGYRETQYF
TGTGCCAGCAGCTTTACAGGGTATCGTGAGACCCAGTACTTC